The clone carrying this T cell receptor (beta chain) was seen a few times. The CDR3 has 17 residues. The V segment lost 3 bases and the J segment 5 bases; nucleotides outside the gene matches: 10. Looked up from germline, CDR1 is SGDLS and CDR2 is YYNGEE. The data derive from a study of T-cell reconstitution after alpha-beta-depleted transplantation in children. As it was prepared, the TCRbeta library received unique molecular identifiers. TCRdb itself ran the PCR reads through MiXCR, one entry per CDR3 protein. The sample yields 300,000 or so distinct CDR3 sequences, around 9.6% seen once. The source of this sequence is a human donor who donated a stem cell graft to a child with SCID. This chain joins TRBV9 and TRBJ1-5, with TRBD1 matching over 11 bases. Specimen: PBMCs from the stem cell graft donor, collected from the stem cell graft. The CDR3 loop is CASSAGGGTGGDQPQHF. In DNA form, the CDR3 reads TGTGCCAGCAGCGCAGGCGGGGGGACAGGGGGGGATCAGCCCCAGCATTTT.